Below, 9 T cell receptor beta chains from the same sample are listed, as sequenced in a study of blood T cells in healthy people across ages (dated by TCRdb to between 2015 and 2016). The library was generated by 5' RACE. The sample was run on an Illumina HiSeq 2500. The second PCR ran for roughly 7 to 11 cycles and used a J-beta primer mix along with a sample-barcoded 5' primer. TCRdb trimmed public reads at Q25 via fastp, called clones via MiXCR and kept in-frame beta chains. Each entry merges the rows of one CDR3 protein and shows their most common DNA and genes. Within this sample are about 930,000 distinct CDR3 sequences, with about 29% of them counted one time only. The ten biggest clones cover 10% to 13% of the sample. The data were also submitted as part of a second study, on T cells of mothers and their children.

Sequenced input: blood. These receptors were obtained from a woman between 40 and 55 years old in good health.

This clonotype was detected only a few times. This chain connects TRBV20-1 to TRBJ1-2; a possible D gene is TRBD1 (6 bases). This CDR3 is built from 13 residues. Per the germline V gene, CDR1 is DFQATT and CDR2 is SNEGSKA (reference sequence). V was shortened by 0 bases and J by 4 bases, with 9 bases between the two germline ends. DNA for the CDR3: TGCAGTGCTAGAGATAACAGGGCCTATGGCTACACCTTC. It is translated as CSARDNRAYGYTF.

Remarks on this clonotype: The conserved final phenylalanine or tryptophan is absent from the CDR3, which likely points to a read error. The rearrangement links TRBV4-3 to TRBJ2-5; D may be TRBD1 (6 bases). The V and J ends lost 0 bases and 4 bases respectively, with 12 bases between them. CDR3 length equals 15 residues. From germline, CDR1 is LGHNA and CDR2 YSLEER. CDR3 sequence (DNA): TGCGCCAGCAGCCAAGATTTGGCCAGGGGAGAGACCCAGTACTGC. It specifies CASSQDLARGETQYC.

The sample holds a few counts of this clonotype. The J gene is TRBJ1-1, the V gene TRBV4-3, with D perhaps TRBD1 (6 bases). Trimming shortened V by 0 bases and J by 4 bases, and 9 bases separated the two germline ends. CDR3 size: 14 residues. The germline V gene has CDR1 LGHNA and CDR2 YSLEER. CDR3 sequence (DNA): TGCGCCAGCAGCCAAGATCTGACAGGCACTGAAGCTTTCTTT. Translation: CASSQDLTGTEAFF.

This chain links TRBV29-1 with TRBJ1-1; 7 bases fit TRBD1. With 7 bases clipped from V and 4 bases from J, the junction kept 9 bases outside the gene matches. CDR1 and CDR2 from the germline V gene are SQVTM and ANQGSEA. The CDR3 spans 13 residues. DNA for the CDR3: TGCAGCGGCAGGACAGGTATGGGCACTGAAGCTTTCTTT. Its protein product is CSGRTGMGTEAFF.

V usage is TRBV6-6 and J usage is TRBJ2-1; D perhaps matches TRBD1 (6 bases). CDR3 size: 17 residues. With 0 bases removed from V and 12 bases from J, the gap between germline ends came to 24 bases. The germline CDR1 and CDR2 sequences are MNHNY and SVGAGI (reference sequence). The CDR3 spells CASSYSPRGSTMSGQFF. The DNA for the CDR3 is TGTGCCAGCAGTTACTCCCCGAGGGGGAGTACAATGAGCGGGCAGTTCTTC.

The chain links TRBV11-2 to TRBJ2-7; D assignment may be TRBD1 or TRBD2 (5 bases each). Trimming took off 5 bases at V and 0 bases at J, with 14 bases between the two ends. Germline V gene sequence: CDR1 SGHAT, CDR2 FQNNGV. This CDR3 has 15 amino acids. CDR3 residues: CASSPRWGSSYEQYF. DNA of the CDR3: TGTGCCAGCAGCCCTCGGTGGGGGAGCTCCTACGAGCAGTACTTC.

This clonotype was seen once. The V call is TRBV25-1, the J call TRBJ1-1, with TRBD1 matching over 7 bases. Per germline, CDR1 MGHDK and CDR2 SYGVNS. The CDR3 totals 15 residues. Unmatched junction bases numbered 9, after V lost 4 bases and J lost 4 bases. CDR3 sequence (DNA): TGTGCCAGCAGTGGAACAGGGGAAGGTAGCACTGAAGCTTTCTTT. This translates into CASSGTGEGSTEAFF.

The chain links TRBV28 to TRBJ2-1, with 8 nucleotides matching TRBD2. This CDR3 region has 15 residues. J was trimmed by 0 bases and V by 7 bases; bases with no gene match: 5. The germline CDR1 and CDR2 sequences are MDHEN and SYDVKM. DNA for the CDR3: TGTGCCAGCATTGACGGGGGGGGCTCCTACAATGAGCAGTTCTTC. Its translation is CASIDGGGSYNEQFF.

This clonotype came up a few times. CDR3 in amino acids: CAIRGEGETQYF. The CDR3 DNA sequence: TGTGCCATCAGGGGGGAAGGCGAGACCCAGTACTTC. V is TRBV10-3 and J is TRBJ2-5; D may correspond to TRBD1 or TRBD2 (5 bases each). V was pared by 6 bases and J by 5 bases, with 10 bases between. Germline assignment: CDR1 ENHRY and CDR2 SYGVKD. CDR3 length: 12 amino acids.